The clone carrying this TCR beta chain was seen repeatedly, ten times or more. Its antigen is unidentified. TCRdb used MiXCR to reprocess the RT-PCR reads, holding one entry per CDR3 protein. The sample shows about 500,000 distinct CDR3 sequences, more than 15% of them seen only once. This sample was included in a study of response to subunit inactivated influenza vaccine. Findings and caveats of the study: It was suggested by the authors that few new T cells are recruited by each seasonal influenza vaccination.

The CDR3 extends over 14 amino acids. The V gene end was trimmed by 8 bases and the J gene end by 9 bases; junction bases not matched to a gene: 16. Germline V lookup: CDR1 DFQATT, CDR2 SNEGSKA (reference sequence). This receptor was taken from a man between 50 and 69 years old who received an inactivated influenza vaccine. The chain joins TRBV20-1 to TRBJ2-1, with 7 bases fitting TRBD2. The source was CD4+ T cells sorted from PBMCs, collected around 25 months after vaccination. The CDR3 coding sequence is TGCAGTCCCAGGAGCCCGGGGGGACGGGGTGAGCAGTTCTTC. Amino acid sequence: CSPRSPGGRGEQFF.